This TCR beta chain was observed in a study of blood T cell repertoires in COVID-19. Across the study: The origin of the acute and convalescent COVID-19 samples was the United States, Italy and Spain.

Study processing details: By means of reference gene primer amplification, nucleated cell counts were estimated. Assay used: immunoSEQ multiplex PCR; TCRdb lists only in-frame clones, some missing. V and J calls and clone size come straight from that table; D and trimming were deduced from the DNA. This table has fewer than 350,000 clones, around nine tenths appearing once. The cohort comprised adults aged about 18 to 90 years residing in about two dozen US areas. The sequence came from a man between 60 and 75 years old who had recovered from COVID-19. The specimen was PBMCs or T cells enriched from blood (not recorded which).

The CDR3 spells CASSERVKGERVGTGELFF. Written as DNA, the CDR3 is TGTGCCAGCAGTGAAAGGGTGAAGGGGGAAAGGGTTGGCACCGGGGAGCTGTTTTTT. The gene calls are TRBV6-1 and TRBJ2-2; a weak D match, TRBD1 (6 bases). The CDR3 totals 19 residues. Germline V gives CDR1 MNHNS, CDR2 SASEGT. V was trimmed by 2 bases and J by 4 bases, leaving 23 bases between them.